The present entry profiles one TCR beta chain with its context. Per the germline V gene, CDR1 is SGHRS and CDR2 is YFSETQ. With 3 bases removed from V and 2 bases from J, the gap between germline ends came to 2 bases. The CDR3 covers 12 residues. Profiling relied on immunoSEQ multiplex PCR, and the TCRdb table lists in-frame clones only, not all of them. In the table there are roughly 57,000 clones, about 81% of which are singletons. This entry belongs to a study of OX40 agonist ivuxolimab in advanced cancers. This sample comprised CD4+ or CD8+ T cells sorted from blood, obtained in a trial of the OX40 agonist ivuxolimab. V and J are TRBV5-1 and TRBJ2-2; D is unresolved. This receptor was obtained from an adult with an advanced solid tumor such as melanoma, head and neck, liver or kidney cancer. Written as DNA, the CDR3 is TGCGCCAGCAGCTATAACACCGGGGAGCTGTTTTTT. This gives the protein CASSYNTGELFF.